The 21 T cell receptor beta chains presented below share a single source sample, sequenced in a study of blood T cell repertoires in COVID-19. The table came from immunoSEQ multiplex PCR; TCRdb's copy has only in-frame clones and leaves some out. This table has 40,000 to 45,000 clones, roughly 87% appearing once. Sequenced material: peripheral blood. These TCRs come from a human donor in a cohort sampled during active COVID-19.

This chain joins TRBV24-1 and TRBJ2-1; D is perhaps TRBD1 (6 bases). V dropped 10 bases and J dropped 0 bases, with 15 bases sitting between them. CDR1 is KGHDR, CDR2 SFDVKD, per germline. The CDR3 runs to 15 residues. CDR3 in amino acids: CATPDSPDSYNEQFF. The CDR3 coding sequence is TGTGCCACTCCGGACAGTCCGGACTCCTACAATGAGCAGTTCTTC.

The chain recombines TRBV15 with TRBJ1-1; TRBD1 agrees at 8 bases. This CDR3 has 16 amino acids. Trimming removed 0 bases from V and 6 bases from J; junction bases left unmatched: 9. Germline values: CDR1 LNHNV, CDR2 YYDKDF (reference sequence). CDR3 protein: CATSRDWAGGRAEAFF. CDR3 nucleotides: TGTGCCACCAGCAGAGATTGGGCAGGGGGCCGCGCTGAAGCTTTCTTT.

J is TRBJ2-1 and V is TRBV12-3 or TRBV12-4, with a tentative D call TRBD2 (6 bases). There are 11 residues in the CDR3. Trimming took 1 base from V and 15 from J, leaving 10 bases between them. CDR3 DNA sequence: TGTGCCAGCAGTTTAGGACTAGAGGGGTTCTTC. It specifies CASSLGLEGFF.

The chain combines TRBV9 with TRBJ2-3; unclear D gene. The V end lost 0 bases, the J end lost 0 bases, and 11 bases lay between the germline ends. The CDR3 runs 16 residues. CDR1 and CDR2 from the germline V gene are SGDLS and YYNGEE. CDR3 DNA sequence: TGTGCCAGCAGCGTAGGGGCATCACATAGCACAGATACGCAGTATTTT. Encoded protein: CASSVGASHSTDTQYF.

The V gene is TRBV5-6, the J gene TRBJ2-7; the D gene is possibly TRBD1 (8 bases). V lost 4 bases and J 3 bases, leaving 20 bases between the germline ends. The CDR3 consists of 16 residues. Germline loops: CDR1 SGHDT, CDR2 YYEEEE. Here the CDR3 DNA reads TGTGCCAGCAGCGCACGGGGGGCAGGGGGCCTCTACGAGCAGTACTTC. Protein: CASSARGAGGLYEQYF.

CDR3 protein: CASSEKGQVSSYEQYF. The CDR3 bases are TGTGCCAGCAGTGAGAAGGGACAGGTCAGCTCCTACGAGCAGTACTTC. The chain links TRBV2 to TRBJ2-7; 8 bases are a match to TRBD1. Germline assignment: CDR1 SNHLY and CDR2 FYNNEI. The length of the CDR3 is 16 residues. V gave up 3 bases and J gave up 0 bases; unmatched junction bases: 7. Supplemented by reference TRBV2 and TRBJ2-7, the full variable domain reads EPEVTQTPSHQVTQMGQEVILRCVPISNHLYFYWYRQILGQKVEFLVSFYNNEISEKSEIFDDQFSVERPDGSNFTLKIRSTKLEDSAMYFCASSEKGQVSSYEQYFGPGTRLTVT.

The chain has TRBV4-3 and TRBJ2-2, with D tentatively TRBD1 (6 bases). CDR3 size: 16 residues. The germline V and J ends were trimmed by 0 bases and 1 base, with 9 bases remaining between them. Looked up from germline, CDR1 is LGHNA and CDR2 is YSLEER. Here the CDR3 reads CASSQDGTLNTGELFF. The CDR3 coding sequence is TGCGCCAGCAGCCAAGACGGGACACTGAACACCGGGGAGCTGTTTTTT.

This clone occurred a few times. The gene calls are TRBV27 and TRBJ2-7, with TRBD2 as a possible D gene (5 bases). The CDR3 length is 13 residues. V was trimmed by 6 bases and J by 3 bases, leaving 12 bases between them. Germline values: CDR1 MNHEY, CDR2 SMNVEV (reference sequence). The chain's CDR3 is CASSPDGLYEQYF. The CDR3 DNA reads TGTGCCAGCAGCCCCGACGGACTCTACGAGCAGTACTTC.

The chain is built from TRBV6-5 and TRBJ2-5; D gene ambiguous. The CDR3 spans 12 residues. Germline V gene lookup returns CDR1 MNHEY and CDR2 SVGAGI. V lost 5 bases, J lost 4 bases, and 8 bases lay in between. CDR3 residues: CASSNAGETQYF. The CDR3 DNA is TGTGCCAGCAGTAACGCCGGAGAGACCCAGTACTTC.

The DNA for the CDR3 is TGTGCCAGCAGTTACAAGGCGGGCCTGCAGGAGACCCAGTACTTC. The encoded protein is CASSYKAGLQETQYF. The V and J genes are TRBV6-6 and TRBJ2-5, with a weak D call TRBD2 (5 bases). The germline V and J ends were trimmed by 2 bases and 5 bases, with 15 bases remaining between them. Germline V gives CDR1 MNHNY, CDR2 SVGAGI (reference sequence). The CDR3 totals 15 residues.

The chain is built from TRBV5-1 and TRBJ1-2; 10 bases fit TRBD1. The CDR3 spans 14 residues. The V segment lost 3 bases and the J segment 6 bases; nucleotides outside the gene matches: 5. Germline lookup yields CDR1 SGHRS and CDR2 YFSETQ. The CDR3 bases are TGCGCCAGCAGCTCAACCGGGACAGGGGATGGCTACACCTTC. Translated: CASSSTGTGDGYTF.

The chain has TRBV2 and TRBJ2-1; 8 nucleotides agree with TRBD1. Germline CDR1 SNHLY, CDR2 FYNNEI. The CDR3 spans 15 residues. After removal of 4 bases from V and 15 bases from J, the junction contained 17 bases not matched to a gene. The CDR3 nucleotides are TGTGCCAGCAGTGTGTCTTTTGCAGGGGGCGTCTGGGGGTTCTTC. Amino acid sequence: CASSVSFAGGVWGFF. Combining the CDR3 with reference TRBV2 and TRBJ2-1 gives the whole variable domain EPEVTQTPSHQVTQMGQEVILRCVPISNHLYFYWYRQILGQKVEFLVSFYNNEISEKSEIFDDQFSVERPDGSNFTLKIRSTKLEDSAMYFCASSVSFAGGVWGFFGPGTRLTVL.

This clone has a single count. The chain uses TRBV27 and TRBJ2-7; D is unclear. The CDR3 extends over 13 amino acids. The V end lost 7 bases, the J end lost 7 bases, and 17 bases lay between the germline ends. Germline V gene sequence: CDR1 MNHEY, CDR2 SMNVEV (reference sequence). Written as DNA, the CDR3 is TGTGCCAGCACCTGGCGGATACATCAAGAGCAGTACTTC. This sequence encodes CASTWRIHQEQYF.

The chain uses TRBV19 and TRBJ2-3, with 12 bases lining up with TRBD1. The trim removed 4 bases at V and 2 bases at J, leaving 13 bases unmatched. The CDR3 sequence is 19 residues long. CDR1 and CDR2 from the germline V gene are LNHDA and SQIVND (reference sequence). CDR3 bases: TGTGCCAGTAGTAGAACCGGGACAGGGGGCATTAGCGTCACAGATACGCAGTATTTT. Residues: CASSRTGTGGISVTDTQYF.

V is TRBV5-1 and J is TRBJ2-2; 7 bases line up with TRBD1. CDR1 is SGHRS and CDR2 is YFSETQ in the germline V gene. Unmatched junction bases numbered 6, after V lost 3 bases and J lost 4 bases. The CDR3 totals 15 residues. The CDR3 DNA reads TGCGCCAGCAGCTGGGGACAGCTCGCCACCGGGGAGCTGTTTTTT. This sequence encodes CASSWGQLATGELFF.

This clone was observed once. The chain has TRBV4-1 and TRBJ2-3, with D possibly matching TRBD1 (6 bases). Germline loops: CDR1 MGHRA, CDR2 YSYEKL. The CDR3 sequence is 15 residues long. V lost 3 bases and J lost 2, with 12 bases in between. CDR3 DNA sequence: TGCGCCAGCAGCCATAGGCAGGGGCCCACAGATACGCAGTATTTT. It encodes CASSHRQGPTDTQYF.

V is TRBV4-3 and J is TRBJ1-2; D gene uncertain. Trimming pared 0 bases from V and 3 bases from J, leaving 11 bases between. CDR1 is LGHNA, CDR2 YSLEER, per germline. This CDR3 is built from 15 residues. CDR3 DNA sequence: TGCGCCAGCAGCCAAGATAACAGCTGGTACTATGGCTACACCTTC. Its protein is CASSQDNSWYYGYTF.

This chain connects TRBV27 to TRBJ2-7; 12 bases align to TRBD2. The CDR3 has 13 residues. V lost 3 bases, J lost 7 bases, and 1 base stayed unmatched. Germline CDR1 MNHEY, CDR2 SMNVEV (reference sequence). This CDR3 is CASSLGLAGEQYF. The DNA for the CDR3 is TGTGCCAGCAGTTTGGGACTAGCGGGTGAGCAGTACTTC.

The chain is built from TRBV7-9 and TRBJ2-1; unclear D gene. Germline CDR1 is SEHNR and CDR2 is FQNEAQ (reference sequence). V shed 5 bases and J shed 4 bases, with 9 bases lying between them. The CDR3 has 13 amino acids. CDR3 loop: CASSVTNYNEQFF. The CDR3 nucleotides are TGTGCCAGCAGCGTGACAAATTACAATGAGCAGTTCTTC. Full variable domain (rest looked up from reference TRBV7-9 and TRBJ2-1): DTGVSQNPRHKITKRGQNVTFRCDPISEHNRLYWYRQTLGQGPEFLTYFQNEAQLEKSRLLSDRFSAERPKGSFSTLEIQRTEQGDSAMYLCASSVTNYNEQFFGPGTRLTVL.

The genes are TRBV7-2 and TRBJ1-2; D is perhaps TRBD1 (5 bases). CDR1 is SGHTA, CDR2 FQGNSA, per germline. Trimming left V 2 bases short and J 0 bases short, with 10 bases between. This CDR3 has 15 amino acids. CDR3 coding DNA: TGTGCCAGCAGCTTATCTGGGGGGGCTAACTATGGCTACACCTTC. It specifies CASSLSGGANYGYTF.

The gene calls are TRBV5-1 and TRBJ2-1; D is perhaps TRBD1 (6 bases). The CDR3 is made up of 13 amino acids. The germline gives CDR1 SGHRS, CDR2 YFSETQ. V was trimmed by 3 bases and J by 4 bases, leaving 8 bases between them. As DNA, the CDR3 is TGCGCCAGCAGCTCGGACAGTTACAATGAGCAGTTCTTC. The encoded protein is CASSSDSYNEQFF.